The 22 T cell receptor beta chains listed next were all sequenced from one sample in a study of OX40 agonist ivuxolimab in advanced cancers. Clones were sequenced by immunoSEQ multiplex PCR, and TCRdb holds only the in-frame ones, with some missing. Seen here are about 96,000 clones, about four fifths observed once, and the top ten hold 4.5% to 6%. Sequenced here: CD4+ or CD8+ T cells sorted from blood, sampled in a trial of the OX40 agonist ivuxolimab. The receptors come from an adult with an advanced solid tumor such as melanoma, head and neck, liver or kidney cancer.

This chain uses TRBV7-6 with TRBJ2-7; 16 bases are a match to TRBD2. Germline values: CDR1 SGHVS, CDR2 FNYEAQ. Trimming cost V 5 bases and J 7 bases; bases outside gene matches: 8. This CDR3 contains 16 residues. This chain's CDR3 is CASSLGLAGGPGEQYF. In DNA form, the CDR3 reads TGTGCCAGCAGCCTGGGACTAGCGGGAGGGCCGGGGGAGCAGTACTTC.

V usage is TRBV5-1 and J usage is TRBJ2-5; TRBD1 aligns across 8 bases. CDR3 length: 15 amino acids. CDR1 SGHRS and CDR2 YFSETQ come from the germline V gene. The J segment lost 0 bases and the V segment lost 0 bases, leaving 1 base of the junction unmatched. The CDR3 sequence: CASSLGTGNQETQYF. CDR3 coding DNA: TGCGCCAGCAGCTTGGGGACAGGGAACCAAGAGACCCAGTACTTC.

The chain has TRBV2 and TRBJ2-3; 7 positions match TRBD2. The germline V gene encodes CDR1 SNHLY and CDR2 FYNNEI. V shed 11 bases, J shed 5 bases, and the junction held 10 bases outside the gene matches. The CDR3 covers 13 residues. Here the CDR3 DNA reads TGTGCCGGCATACCCATAGCGGGAGATACGCAGTATTTT. Encoded protein: CAGIPIAGDTQYF.

The chain recombines TRBV19 with TRBJ2-2; D is possibly TRBD2 (6 bases). The CDR3 consists of 12 residues. V lost 6 bases and J lost 6, with 8 bases in between. Germline V gene sequence: CDR1 LNHDA, CDR2 SQIVND (reference sequence). The CDR3 DNA follows: TGTGCCAGTAGAGGAGGGCCCGGGGAGCTGTTTTTT. Its protein is CASRGGPGELFF.

This clone has more than one count but fewer than ten. V gene TRBV6-5 combines with J gene TRBJ2-7; 7 bases fit TRBD2. With V trimmed by 6 bases and J by 3 bases, 5 bases remained unmatched. The germline CDR1 and CDR2 sequences are MNHEY and SVGAGI. The CDR3 has 13 amino acids. The DNA of the CDR3 is TGTGCCAGCAGGCCGGGCGGGAGCTACGAGCAGTACTTC. Its protein product is CASRPGGSYEQYF.

The chain links TRBV7-9 to TRBJ2-3, with 9 positions matching TRBD2. Germline lookup yields CDR1 SEHNR and CDR2 FQNEAQ (reference sequence). V shed 3 bases and J 5 bases; nucleotides not matched to a gene: 9. This CDR3 comprises 16 residues. This chain's CDR3 is CASSLGNSGSQDTQYF. The DNA of the CDR3 is TGTGCCAGCAGCTTGGGAAATAGCGGGAGTCAAGATACGCAGTATTTT.

The J gene is TRBJ1-2, the V gene TRBV19, with D tentatively TRBD1 (5 bases). The CDR3 is 12 amino acids. V lost 4 bases and J 8 bases, leaving 11 bases between the germline ends. Germline assignment: CDR1 LNHDA and CDR2 SQIVND (reference sequence). In DNA form, the CDR3 reads TGTGCCAGTAGTAAGGGACCTGGAGGCTACACCTTC. This gives the protein CASSKGPGGYTF. The full variable domain, rest sourced from reference TRBV19 and TRBJ1-2, is DGGITQSPKYLFRKEGQNVTLSCEQNLNHDAMYWYRQDPGQGLRLIYYSQIVNDFQKGDIAEGYSVSREKKESFPLTVTSAQKNPTAFYLCASSKGPGGYTFGSGTRLTVV.

The count of this clone is one. The chain employs TRBV9 and TRBJ2-1; TRBD2 matches 10 bases. The germline gives CDR1 SGDLS, CDR2 YYNGEE. This CDR3 spans 15 amino acids. With 4 bases clipped from V and 10 bases from J, the junction kept 11 bases outside the gene matches. The CDR3 sequence is CASSPRSSGSGEQFF. The CDR3 DNA follows: TGTGCCAGCAGCCCCCGGTCTAGCGGGAGTGGGGAGCAGTTCTTC.

The rearrangement uses TRBV29-1 and TRBJ2-4; maybe TRBD1 (6 bases). CDR1 and CDR2 from the germline V gene are SQVTM and ANQGSEA. V was pared by 7 bases and J by 3 bases, with 10 bases between. The CDR3 has 12 amino acids. The CDR3 here is CSGRDIKNIQYF. The CDR3 region has the DNA TGCAGCGGCCGGGACATCAAAAACATTCAGTACTTC. The variable domain in full, completed from reference TRBV29-1 and TRBJ2-4, reads SAVISQKPSRDICQRGTSLTIQCQVDSQVTMMFWYRQQPGQSLTLIATANQGSEATYESGFVIDKFPISRPNLTFSTLTVSNMSPEDSSIYLCSGRDIKNIQYFGAGTRLSVL.

This chain connects TRBV11-1 to TRBJ1-5; D may be TRBD1 (6 bases). The germline V and J ends were trimmed by 0 bases and 8 bases, with 8 bases remaining between them. Germline V lookup: CDR1 SGHAT, CDR2 FQDESV (reference sequence). CDR3 length equals 13 residues. The CDR3 DNA reads TGTGCCAGCAGCTTAGCGGGGGGCAAGCCCCAGCATTTT. Residues: CASSLAGGKPQHF.

Concerning this clone: Germline is not matched at one junction end, which may reflect a read error. The chain joins TRBV25-1 to TRBJ2-7, with 7 bases identical to TRBD1. Per the germline V gene, CDR1 is MGHDK and CDR2 is SYGVNS. This CDR3 contains 11 residues. CDR3 nucleotides: TGTGCCAGCAGTGGGGGACAGCTCCTTACCTTC. This encodes CASSGGQLLTF.

The V gene is TRBV27, the J gene TRBJ1-5, with 7 bases identical to TRBD1. CDR3 length: 13 residues. The junction had 1 base not matched to a gene; V was cut back by 3 bases and J by 5 bases. CDR1 and CDR2 from the germline V gene are MNHEY and SMNVEV (reference sequence). The chain's CDR3 is CASSFTGDQPQHF. The CDR3 DNA sequence: TGTGCCAGCAGTTTTACAGGGGATCAGCCCCAGCATTTT.

The rearrangement joins TRBV27 to TRBJ2-3; D assignment may be TRBD1 or TRBD2 (5 bases each). V lost 8 bases and J 0 bases, leaving 12 bases between the germline ends. Per germline, CDR1 MNHEY and CDR2 SMNVEV (reference sequence). This CDR3 has 14 residues. The CDR3 DNA reads TGTGCCAGCGGACGGGACGTTAGCACAGATACGCAGTATTTT. Translated, it gives CASGRDVSTDTQYF.

The chain links TRBV15 to TRBJ2-3, with 7 bases identical to TRBD2. Germline loops: CDR1 LNHNV, CDR2 YYDKDF (reference sequence). V trimming: 4 bases; J trimming: 5 bases; junction bases outside the gene matches: 3. The CDR3 is 13 amino acids. CDR3 nucleotide sequence: TGTGCCACCAGCACCCGGGGGGTAGATACGCAGTATTTT. This sequence encodes CATSTRGVDTQYF.

The chain couples TRBV9 to TRBJ1-6, with TRBD1 matching over 10 bases. Looked up from germline, CDR1 is SGDLS and CDR2 is YYNGEE. V shed 3 bases, J shed 8 bases, and the junction held 2 bases outside the gene matches. The CDR3 consists of 14 residues. The CDR3 region has the DNA TGTGCCAGCAGCGCGACAGGGGGCGATTCACCCCTCCACTTT. It yields the protein CASSATGGDSPLHF.

The J gene is TRBJ2-1, the V gene TRBV29-1; possible D gene TRBD1, 6 bases. With 1 base removed from V and 9 bases from J, the gap between germline ends came to 13 bases. Germline V gene lookup returns CDR1 SQVTM and CDR2 ANQGSEA. The length of the CDR3 is 13 residues. The CDR3: CSVEGVGTIEQFF. CDR3 nucleotides: TGCAGCGTTGAAGGGGTAGGGACAATTGAGCAGTTCTTC.

This clone has just a few counts. This chain links TRBV6-1 with TRBJ1-4; 7 positions match TRBD1. Germline V gives CDR1 MNHNS, CDR2 SASEGT. J lost 15 bases, V lost 3 bases, and 4 bases had no gene match. CDR3 size: 11 residues. CDR3 region: CASSDGTEVFF. The CDR3 DNA is TGTGCCAGCAGTGATGGGACAGAGGTGTTTTTT.

The CDR3 loop reads CASSQDDASYEQYF. Here the CDR3 DNA reads TGCGCCAGCAGCCAAGATGACGCTTCCTACGAGCAGTACTTC. This chain uses TRBV4-3 with TRBJ2-7, with D unclear. The CDR3 loop spans 14 amino acids. Trimming stripped 0 bases from V and 1 base from J, with 7 bases between. Germline lookup yields CDR1 LGHNA and CDR2 YSLEER.

This sequence joins TRBV10-3 and TRBJ1-3; 10 positions agree with TRBD1. This CDR3 has 13 residues. CDR1 and CDR2 from the germline V gene are ENHRY and SYGVKD. Losses at the gene ends were 8 bases for V and 2 bases for J; bases not matched to a gene: 0. The CDR3 DNA reads TGTGCCATCGGGACAGGGGCTGGAAACACCATATATTTT. This sequence encodes CAIGTGAGNTIYF.

This rearrangement joins TRBV27 to TRBJ2-3, with D uncertain. Germline-derived CDR1 and CDR2 are MNHEY and SMNVEV (reference sequence). The germline V and J ends were trimmed by 8 bases and 5 bases, with 8 bases remaining between them. This CDR3 has 11 residues. CDR3 sequence: CASWVGDTQYF. The CDR3 DNA follows: TGTGCCAGCTGGGTGGGAGATACGCAGTATTTT.

The chain recombines TRBV5-6 with TRBJ2-1; TRBD2 aligns across 14 bases. Germline lookup yields CDR1 SGHDT and CDR2 YYEEEE. CDR3 length: 15 residues. V lost 4 bases to trimming and J lost 9 bases; unmatched junction nucleotides: 6. CDR3 sequence (DNA): TGTGCCAGCAGCCCGGGGACTAGCGGGGGATTTGAGCAGTTCTTC. It codes for CASSPGTSGGFEQFF. Together with reference TRBV5-6 and TRBJ2-1, the CDR3 gives the full variable domain: DAGVTQSPTHLIKTRGQQVTLRCSPKSGHDTVSWYQQALGQGPQFIFQYYEEEERQRGNFPDRFSGHQFPNYSSELNVNALLLGDSALYLCASSPGTSGGFEQFFGPGTRLTVL.

This clone appeared a single time. The chain joins TRBV11-3 to TRBJ1-1, with 7 nucleotides matching TRBD1. CDR1 SGHNT and CDR2 YENEEA come from the germline V gene. This CDR3 is 14 amino acids long. J lost 0 bases, V lost 5 bases, and 3 bases had no gene match. The CDR3 is CASSLQGMNTEAFF. DNA of the CDR3: TGTGCCAGCAGCCTACAGGGGATGAACACTGAAGCTTTCTTT.